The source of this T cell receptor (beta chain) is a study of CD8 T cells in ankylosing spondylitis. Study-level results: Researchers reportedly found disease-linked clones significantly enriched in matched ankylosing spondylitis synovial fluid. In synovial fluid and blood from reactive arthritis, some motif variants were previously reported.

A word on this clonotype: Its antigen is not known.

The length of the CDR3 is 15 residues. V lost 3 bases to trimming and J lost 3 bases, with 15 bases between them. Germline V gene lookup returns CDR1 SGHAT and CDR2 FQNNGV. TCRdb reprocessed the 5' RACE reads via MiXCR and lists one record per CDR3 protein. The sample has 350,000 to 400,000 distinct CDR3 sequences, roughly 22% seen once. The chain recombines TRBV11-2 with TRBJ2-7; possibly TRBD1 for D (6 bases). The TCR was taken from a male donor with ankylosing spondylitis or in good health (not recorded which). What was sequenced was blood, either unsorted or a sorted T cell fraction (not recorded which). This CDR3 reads CASSFGTQSSYEQYF. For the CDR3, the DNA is TGTGCCAGCAGCTTTGGGACACAAAGCAGCTACGAGCAGTACTTC. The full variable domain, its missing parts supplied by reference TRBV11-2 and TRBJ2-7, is EAGVAQSPRYKIIEKRQSVAFWCNPISGHATLYWYQQILGQGPKLLIQFQNNGVVDDSQLPKDRFSAERLKGVDSTLKIQPAKLEDSAVYLCASSFGTQSSYEQYFGPGTRLTVT.